The sequence of this T cell receptor (beta chain) was determined in a study of cytomegalovirus exposure and HLA in healthy donors. General study findings and limits: Prior analysis indicated that the majority of TCR beta V segments exhibited productivity approximately 87% or approximately 30% of the time. Accounts indicate the classifier identified cytomegalovirus status with strong specificity and sensitivity.

Participants comprised healthy donors of bone marrow. This PCR relied on a set of 60 Vbeta primers and 13 Jbeta primers. Sequencing used immunoSEQ multiplex PCR; TCRdb keeps in-frame clones, though not all of them. The sample has about 21,000 clones; over 65% are singletons. In germline, CDR1 is SGHTA, CDR2 FQGNSA. The CDR3 is 13 residues long. Regarding this clone: Its target is not known.

The TCR comes from a man aged 55 to 69 in good health and CMV-seronegative. The sequenced sample consisted of PBMCs. The gene calls are TRBV7-2 and TRBJ2-5, with D possibly matching TRBD2 (6 bases). The J call is uncertain, as TRBJ2-7 better fits the DNA end. The CDR3 region is CASSRSAGYEQYF. Here the CDR3 DNA reads TGTGCCAGCAGTAGGAGCGCGGGGTACGAGCAGTACTTC.